These 8 T cell receptor beta chains share one sample of origin, sequenced in a study of ipilimumab plus nivolumab after autologous stem cell transplantation. Some clones are missing from TCRdb's copy, which holds only in-frame ones; the method was immunoSEQ multiplex PCR. Here the sample spans roughly 9,800 clones, 60% to 75% being singletons. The specimen comprised PBMCs, sampled in a trial of ipilimumab plus nivolumab as post-transplant consolidation. The receptors here all came from a female donor with multiple myeloma.

The V call is TRBV7-2, the J call TRBJ1-1; D unclear. With 3 bases removed from V and 6 bases from J, the gap between germline ends came to 14 bases. Looked up from germline, CDR1 is SGHTA and CDR2 is FQGNSA. This CDR3 is 14 amino acids long. CDR3 nucleotide sequence: TGTGCCAGCAGCTTGGTCCTGCCCAGCTCTGAAGCTTTCTTT. This gives the protein CASSLVLPSSEAFF.

V gene TRBV6-5 combines with J gene TRBJ2-3, with TRBD2 matching 9 bases. Germline V CDR1 and CDR2: MNHEY, SVGAGI. The trim removed 7 bases at V and 1 base at J, leaving 3 bases unmatched. This CDR3 has 14 residues. The CDR3 loop is CASTVAGGTDTQYF. CDR3 nucleotide sequence: TGTGCCAGCACTGTAGCGGGGGGCACAGATACGCAGTATTTT.

A few counts support this clone. The chain has TRBV5-4 and TRBJ1-2; 10 nucleotides match TRBD1. CDR1 is SGHNT, CDR2 YYREEE, per germline (reference sequence). CDR3 length: 14 residues. Trimming removed 1 base from V and 7 bases from J; junction bases left unmatched: 4. In nucleotides, the CDR3 is TGTGCCAGCAGCTTGACGGGACAGGGGAGTGGCTACACCTTC. The encoded protein is CASSLTGQGSGYTF.

This clone was recorded a few times. V is TRBV6-1 and J is TRBJ1-1, with a weak D call TRBD1 (6 bases). Trimming took 5 bases from V and 0 from J, leaving 13 bases between them. Germline CDR1 MNHNS, CDR2 SASEGT. CDR3 length equals 15 residues. Written as DNA, the CDR3 is TGTGCCAGCAGTCCACAGGGTCCAATGAACACTGAAGCTTTCTTT. Its translation: CASSPQGPMNTEAFF.

The gene calls are TRBV27 and TRBJ2-6; D is unclear. The CDR3 contains 13 residues. V was shortened by 6 bases and J by 0 bases, with 3 bases between the two germline ends. The V gene's germline CDR1 is MNHEY and CDR2 SMNVEV (reference sequence). CDR3: CASRSSGANVLTF. The CDR3 DNA reads TGTGCCAGCAGGTCCTCTGGGGCCAACGTCCTGACTTTC.

V is TRBV5-4 and J is TRBJ2-7, with no clear D. CDR1 and CDR2 from the germline V gene are SGHNT and YYREEE (reference sequence). V was pared by 1 base and J by 2 bases, with 7 bases between. The CDR3 covers 13 residues. The CDR3 DNA reads as TGTGCCAGCAGCTTGTTCGCGGCCTACGAGCAGTACTTC. Its translation is CASSLFAAYEQYF. The full variable domain, completed using reference TRBV5-4 and TRBJ2-7, is ETGVTQSPTHLIKTRGQQVTLRCSSQSGHNTVSWYQQALGQGPQFIFQYYREEENGRGNFPPRFSGLQFPNYSSELNVNALELDDSALYLCASSLFAAYEQYFGPGTRLTVT.

In its sample, this clone ranks as large. V gene TRBV4-3 combines with J gene TRBJ2-7; either TRBD1 or TRBD2 may supply D (6 bases each). V lost 4 bases, J lost 6 bases, and 19 bases lay in between. The CDR3 sequence is 15 residues long. Germline V lookup: CDR1 LGHNA, CDR2 YSLEER. CDR3 protein: CASSPDPEGGPEQYF. The CDR3 coding sequence is TGCGCCAGCAGCCCAGACCCGGAGGGGGGCCCCGAGCAGTACTTC.

The rearrangement joins TRBV28 to TRBJ2-7; possible D gene TRBD2, 5 bases. Per germline, CDR1 MDHEN and CDR2 SYDVKM. V was trimmed by 5 bases and J by 3 bases, leaving 11 bases between them. The CDR3 is made up of 13 amino acids. CDR3 DNA sequence: TGTGCCAGCAGTATCGGACTGAACTACGAGCAGTACTTC. Its protein product is CASSIGLNYEQYF.